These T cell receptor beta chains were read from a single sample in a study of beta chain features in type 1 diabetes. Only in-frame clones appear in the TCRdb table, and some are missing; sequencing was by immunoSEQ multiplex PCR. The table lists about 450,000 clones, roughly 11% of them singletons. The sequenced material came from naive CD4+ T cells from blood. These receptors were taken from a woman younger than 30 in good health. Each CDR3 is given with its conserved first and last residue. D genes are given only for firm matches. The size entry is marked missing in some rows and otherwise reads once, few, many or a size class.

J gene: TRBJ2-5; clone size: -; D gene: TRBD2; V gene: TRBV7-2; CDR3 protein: CASSPLRGGQETQYF; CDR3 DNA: TGTGCCAGCAGCCCGCTTCGGGGGGGGCAAGAGACCCAGTACTTC
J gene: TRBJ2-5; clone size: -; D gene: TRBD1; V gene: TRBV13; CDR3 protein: CASSRTGMETQYF; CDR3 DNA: TGTGCCAGCAGCCGGACAGGGATGGAGACCCAGTACTTC
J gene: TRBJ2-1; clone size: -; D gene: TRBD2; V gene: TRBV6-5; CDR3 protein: CASSYSTSPIYNEQFF; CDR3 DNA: TGTGCCAGCAGTTACTCGACTAGCCCTATCTACAATGAGCAGTTCTTC
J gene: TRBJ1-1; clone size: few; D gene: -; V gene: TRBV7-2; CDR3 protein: CASSRVSQEAFF; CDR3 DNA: TGTGCCAGCAGCCGAGTCAGCCAAGAAGCTTTCTTT
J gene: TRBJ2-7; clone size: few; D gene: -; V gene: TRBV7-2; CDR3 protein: CASSSAYEQYF; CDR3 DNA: TGTGCCAGCAGTTCCGCCTACGAGCAGTACTTC
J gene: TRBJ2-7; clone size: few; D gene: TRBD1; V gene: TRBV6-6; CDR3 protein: CASRTGGLPPQYF; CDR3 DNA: TGTGCCAGCCGAACAGGGGGCCTTCCGCCGCAGTACTTC
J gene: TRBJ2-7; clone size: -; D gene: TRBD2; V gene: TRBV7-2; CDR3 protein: CASSPTLSSGSYEQYF; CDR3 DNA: TGTGCCAGCAGCCCGACTCTTTCTAGCGGGAGCTACGAGCAGTACTTC
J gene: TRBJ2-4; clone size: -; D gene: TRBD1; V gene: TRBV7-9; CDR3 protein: CASSRPGQGSIQYF; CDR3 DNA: TGTGCCAGCAGCCGACCGGGACAGGGGTCCATTCAGTACTTC
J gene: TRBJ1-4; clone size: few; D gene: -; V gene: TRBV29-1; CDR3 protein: CSAGAVNEKLFF; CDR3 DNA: TGCAGCGCCGGGGCGGTGAATGAAAAACTGTTTTTT
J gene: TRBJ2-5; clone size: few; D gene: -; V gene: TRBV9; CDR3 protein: CASSPGETQYF; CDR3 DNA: TGTGCCAGCAGTCCGGGGGAGACCCAGTACTTC
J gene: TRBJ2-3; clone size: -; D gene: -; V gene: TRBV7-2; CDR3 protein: CASSFGPSADTQYF; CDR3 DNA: TGTGCCAGCAGCTTTGGTCCCTCGGCAGATACGCAGTATTTT
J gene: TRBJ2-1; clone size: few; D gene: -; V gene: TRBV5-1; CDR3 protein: CASRSRRANEQFF; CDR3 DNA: TGCGCCAGCAGAAGTAGGAGGGCTAATGAGCAGTTCTTC
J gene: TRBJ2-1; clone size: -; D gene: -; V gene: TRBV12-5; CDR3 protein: CASGLRLWSDSSYNEQFF; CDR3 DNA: TGTGCTAGTGGTTTGAGGCTTTGGAGTGATAGCTCCTACAATGAGCAGTTCTTC
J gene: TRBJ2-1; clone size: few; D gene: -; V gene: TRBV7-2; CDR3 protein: CASSLLGGAGINEQFF; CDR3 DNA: TGTGCCAGCAGCTTATTAGGGGGAGCGGGGATCAATGAGCAGTTCTTC
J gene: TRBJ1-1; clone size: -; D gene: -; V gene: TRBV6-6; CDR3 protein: CASRLQGNTEAFF; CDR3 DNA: TGTGCCAGCAGGTTACAGGGGAACACTGAAGCTTTCTTT
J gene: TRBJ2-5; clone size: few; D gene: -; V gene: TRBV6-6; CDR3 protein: CASSYRQAQETQYF; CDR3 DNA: TGTGCCAGCAGTTATAGGCAGGCCCAAGAGACCCAGTACTTC
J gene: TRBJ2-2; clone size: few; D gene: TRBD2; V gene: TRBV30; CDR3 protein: CAWRPGLLNTGELFF; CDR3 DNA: TGTGCCTGGAGGCCGGGACTATTGAACACCGGGGAGCTGTTTTTT
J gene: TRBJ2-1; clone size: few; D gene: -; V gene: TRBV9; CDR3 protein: CASSVGDANNEQFF; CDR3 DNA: TGTGCCAGCAGCGTAGGGGACGCCAACAATGAGCAGTTCTTC
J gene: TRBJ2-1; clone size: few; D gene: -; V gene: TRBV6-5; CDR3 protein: CASTSQGIYNEQFF; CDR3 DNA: TGTGCCAGCACCTCCCAGGGGATATACAATGAGCAGTTCTTC
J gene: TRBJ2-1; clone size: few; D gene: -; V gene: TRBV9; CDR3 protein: CASSGKPGPYNEQFF; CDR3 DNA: TGTGCCAGCAGTGGAAAACCGGGACCTTACAATGAGCAGTTCTTC
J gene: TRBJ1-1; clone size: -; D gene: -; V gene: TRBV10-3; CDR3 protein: CAISREGTEAFF; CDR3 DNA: TGTGCCATCAGCAGGGAAGGCACTGAAGCTTTCTTT
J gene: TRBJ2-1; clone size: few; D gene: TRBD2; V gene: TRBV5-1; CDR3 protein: CASSLVTSGPNEQFF; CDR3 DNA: TGCGCCAGCAGCTTGGTGACTAGCGGGCCCAATGAGCAGTTCTTC
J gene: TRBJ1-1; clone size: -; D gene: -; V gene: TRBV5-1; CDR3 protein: CASSLAGIGGAFF; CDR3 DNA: TGCGCCAGCAGCTTGGCCGGGATTGGAGGCGCTTTCTTT
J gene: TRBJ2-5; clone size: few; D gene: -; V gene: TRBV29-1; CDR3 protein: CSVVGTQETQYF; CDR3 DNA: TGCAGCGTTGTTGGTACCCAAGAGACCCAGTACTTC
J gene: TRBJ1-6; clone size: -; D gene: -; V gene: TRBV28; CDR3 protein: CASSLVGSPLHF; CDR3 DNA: TGTGCCAGCAGTTTGGTCGGATCACCCCTCCACTTT
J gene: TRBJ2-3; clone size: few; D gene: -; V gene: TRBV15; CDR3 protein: CATSKWLADPGTQYF; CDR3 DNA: TGTGCCACCAGCAAGTGGCTAGCTGATCCCGGTACGCAGTATTTT
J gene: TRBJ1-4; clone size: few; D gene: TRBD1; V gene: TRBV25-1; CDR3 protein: CASSEPPGQGAGKLFF; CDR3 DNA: TGTGCCAGCAGTGAACCCCCGGGACAGGGGGCAGGAAAACTGTTTTTT
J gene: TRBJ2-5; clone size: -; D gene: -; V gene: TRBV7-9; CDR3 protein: CASSPGRGAAQETQYF; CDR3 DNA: TGTGCCAGCAGCCCCGGAAGGGGAGCTGCACAAGAGACCCAGTACTTC
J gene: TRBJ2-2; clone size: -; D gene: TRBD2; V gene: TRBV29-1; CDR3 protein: CSVVPGGSTGELFF; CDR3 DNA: TGCAGCGTTGTACCGGGAGGGAGCACCGGGGAGCTGTTTTTT
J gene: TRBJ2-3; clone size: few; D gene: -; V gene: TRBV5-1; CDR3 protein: CASSWAPSWDTQYF; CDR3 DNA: TGCGCCAGCAGTTGGGCGCCTAGTTGGGATACGCAGTATTTT
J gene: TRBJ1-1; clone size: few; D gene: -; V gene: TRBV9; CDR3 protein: CASSRSSSTEAFF; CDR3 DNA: TGTGCCAGCAGTCGCTCCTCGAGCACTGAAGCTTTCTTT
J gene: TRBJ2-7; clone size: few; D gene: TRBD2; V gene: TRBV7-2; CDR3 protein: CASSPGTSGSYEQYF; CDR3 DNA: TGTGCCAGCAGCCCCGGGACTAGCGGCAGCTACGAGCAGTACTTC
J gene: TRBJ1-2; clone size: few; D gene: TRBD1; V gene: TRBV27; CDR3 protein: CASSYGQAGGYTF; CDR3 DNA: TGTGCCAGCAGCTATGGACAGGCGGGTGGCTACACCTTC
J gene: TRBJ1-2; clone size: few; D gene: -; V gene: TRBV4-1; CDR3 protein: CASSPPGTNYGYTF; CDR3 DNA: TGCGCCAGCAGCCCCCCGGGGACCAACTATGGCTACACCTTC
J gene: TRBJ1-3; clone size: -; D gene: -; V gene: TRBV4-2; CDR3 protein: CASSQAEGFSGNTIYF; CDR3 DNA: TGTGCCAGCAGCCAAGCGGAGGGCTTCTCTGGAAACACCATATATTTT
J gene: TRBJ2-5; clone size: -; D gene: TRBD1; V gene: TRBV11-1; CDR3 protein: CASSSQSRDRDETQYF; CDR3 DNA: TGTGCCAGCAGCTCACAGTCCCGGGACAGGGACGAGACCCAGTACTTC
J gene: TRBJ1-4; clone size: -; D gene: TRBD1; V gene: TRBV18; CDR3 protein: CASSPQGDGEKLFF; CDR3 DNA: TGTGCCAGCTCACCTCAGGGGGATGGCGAAAAACTGTTTTTT
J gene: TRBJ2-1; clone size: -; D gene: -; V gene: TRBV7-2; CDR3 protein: CASTLRKGVHRRFF; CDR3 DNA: TGTGCCAGCACCTTAAGGAAGGGGGTGCACCGTAGGTTCTTC
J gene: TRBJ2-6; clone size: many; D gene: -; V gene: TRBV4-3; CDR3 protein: CASSQRVQEKNVLTF; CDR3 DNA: TGCGCCAGCAGCCAACGTGTACAGGAGAAGAACGTCCTGACTTTC
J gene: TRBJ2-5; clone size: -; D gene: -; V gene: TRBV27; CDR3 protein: CASSLRGAETQYF; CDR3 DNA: TGTGCCAGCAGTTTAAGGGGGGCGGAGACCCAGTACTTC
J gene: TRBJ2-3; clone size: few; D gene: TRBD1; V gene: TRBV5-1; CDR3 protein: CASTEQGLTDTQYF; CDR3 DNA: TGCGCCAGCACCGAACAGGGGCTAACAGATACGCAGTATTTT
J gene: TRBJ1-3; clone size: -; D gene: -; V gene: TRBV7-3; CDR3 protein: CASRRSAGAGNTIYF; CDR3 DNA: TGTGCCAGCAGAAGAAGTGCAGGGGCTGGAAACACCATATATTTT